These 3 T cell receptor beta chains originate from one sample sequenced in a study of blood T cell repertoires in COVID-19. Profiled with immunoSEQ multiplex PCR; TCRdb holds only in-frame clones, not every one. In the table there are roughly 500,000 clones, approximately 85% of which are singletons. The sequencing input was peripheral blood. The receptors stem from a human donor in a cohort sampled during active COVID-19.

The chain couples TRBV12-3 or TRBV12-4 to TRBJ1-1; 7 positions match TRBD1. The CDR3 has 13 amino acids. Losses at the gene ends were 6 bases for V and 4 bases for J; bases not matched to a gene: 5. CDR3 in amino acids: CASSRNRGTEAFF. CDR3 DNA: TGTGCCAGCAGCCGGAACAGGGGCACTGAAGCTTTCTTT.

This clone was observed a single time. The chain is built from TRBV28 and TRBJ1-2, with 10 bases fitting TRBD1. Unmatched junction bases numbered 11, after V lost 6 bases and J lost 4 bases. Germline CDR1 MDHEN, CDR2 SYDVKM. The CDR3 has 16 residues. In nucleotides, the CDR3 is TGTGCCAGCAGCACAGCGACAGGGGGCAATCGCTATGGCTACACCTTC. Its translation is CASSTATGGNRYGYTF.

The chain uses TRBV6-6 and TRBJ2-5; 8 nucleotides agree with TRBD1. V lost 5 bases to trimming and J lost 6 bases; unmatched junction nucleotides: 11. The length of the CDR3 is 15 residues. Looked up from germline, CDR1 is MNHNY and CDR2 is SVGAGI (reference sequence). The CDR3 bases are TGTGCCAGCAGTCCCCCCAACAGGGGGACACAGACCCAGTACTTC. It specifies CASSPPNRGTQTQYF.